This note documents a single T cell receptor (beta chain) sequence. These data are taken from a study of blood T cell repertoires in COVID-19. As for the study in general: Donors in the United States, Italy and Spain gave samples during acute or convalescent COVID-19. Sources were T cells, B-cell-depleted T cells, or PBMCs; the material itself was cDNA or gDNA.

Germline-derived CDR1 and CDR2 are MDHEN and SYDVKM. Trimming at V came to 6 bases and at J to 4 bases, leaving 10 bases not matched to a gene. The CDR3 has 17 amino acids. As originally analysed: Amplification from reference gene primers served as the basis for estimated nucleated cell counts. Only in-frame clones appear in the TCRdb table, and some are missing; sequencing was by immunoSEQ multiplex PCR. The V and J calls and clone size come from that table; D and trimming were worked out from the DNA. Seen here are roughly 60,000 clones, approximately 80% observed once, and the top ten hold about a tenth. Those enrolled in Seattle joined during active infection and were followed longitudinally afterward.

Specimen: peripheral blood. The sequence derives from a man in his thirties or forties with COVID-19, enrolled during active disease. The J gene is TRBJ2-3, the V gene TRBV28; 13 positions agree with TRBD2. The CDR3 sequence is CASREWTSGSGSDTQYF. The CDR3 nucleotides are TGTGCCAGCAGGGAGTGGACTAGCGGGAGTGGATCAGATACGCAGTATTTT.